This T cell receptor beta chain emerged from a study of shared clonotypes between healthy human individuals. Trimming removed 0 bases from V and 6 bases from J; junction bases left unmatched: 10. Looked up from germline, CDR1 is MNHEY and CDR2 is SVGAGI. The CDR3 consists of 16 residues. In the study's own analysis: ImmunoSEQ gave junction-only sequences without quality scores, so filtering differed. The table came from immunoSEQ multiplex PCR; TCRdb's copy has only in-frame clones and leaves some out. The DNA gave D and trimming, while V, J and clone size come from that table. The sample consists of roughly 1,100,000 clones, 60% to 80% of them appearing once.

The J gene is TRBJ1-1, the V gene TRBV6-5; TRBD1 aligns across 7 bases. The sample comprised memory CD4+ T cells sorted from blood. Subset denoted: CD45RA-negative fraction. The sequence was collected from a man younger than 35 in good health. CDR3 sequence: CASSYSSYRGNAEAFF. CDR3 bases: TGTGCCAGCAGTTACTCTAGCTACAGGGGTAACGCTGAAGCTTTCTTT.